What follows are 10 T cell receptor beta chains derived from one specimen sequenced in a study of OX40 agonist ivuxolimab in advanced cancers. To prepare the library, the immunoSEQ multiplex PCR assay was applied. TCRdb obtained this table from immuneACCESS and retained in-frame rearrangements with V and J assigned. These tables miss some clones; where compared with another copy, unresolved V genes account for less than half of the shortfall, and the remainder is unexplained. Within this sample are tens of thousands of clones, with 90% to 95% of them counted one time only. The top ten clonotypes cover roughly 2.6% of the sample. Here the sequenced sample was CD4+ or CD8+ T cells sorted from blood, taken in a trial of the OX40 agonist ivuxolimab. The source of these receptors is an adult with an advanced solid tumor such as melanoma, head and neck, liver or kidney cancer.

The chain carries TRBV11-1 and TRBJ2-7, with D possibly matching TRBD2 (6 bases). V gave up 5 bases and J gave up 3 bases, with 17 bases separating them. The CDR3 contains 15 residues. Germline-derived CDR1 and CDR2 are SGHAT and FQDESV (reference sequence). The CDR3 protein is CASSPTGGNFYEQYF. The CDR3, as DNA: TGTGCCAGCAGCCCGACTGGGGGGAACTTCTACGAGCAGTACTTC. Full variable domain (rest looked up from reference TRBV11-1 and TRBJ2-7): EAEVAQSPRYKITEKSQAVAFWCDPISGHATLYWYRQILGQGPELLVQFQDESVVDDSQLPKDRFSAERLKGVDSTLKIQPAELGDSAMYLCASSPTGGNFYEQYFGPGTRLTVT.

The CDR3 loop reads CASSSRTSGMTGELFF. CDR3 bases: TGTGCCAGCAGCTCCCGGACTAGCGGGATGACCGGGGAGCTGTTTTTT. The rearrangement joins TRBV11-2 to TRBJ2-2; 12 bases map to TRBD2. From germline, CDR1 is SGHAT and CDR2 FQNNGV. The CDR3 length is 16 residues. The J segment lost 5 bases and the V segment lost 4 bases, leaving 5 bases of the junction unmatched.

The sample holds a few counts of this clone. The rearrangement joins TRBV7-2 to TRBJ1-5; the D is unclear. Trimming removed 0 bases at V and 0 bases at J, with 6 bases between. Germline CDR1 is SGHTA and CDR2 is FQGNSA. CDR3 length equals 15 residues. DNA of the CDR3: TGTGCCAGCAGCTTAGCGGTGAATAGCAATCAGCCCCAGCATTTT. Its protein product is CASSLAVNSNQPQHF.

This CDR3 is CASSKQGRNTEAFF. CDR3 sequence (DNA): TGTGCCAGCAGTAAACAGGGGCGGAACACTGAAGCTTTCTTT. The V gene is TRBV5-6, the J gene TRBJ1-1; 7 positions agree with TRBD1. The J segment lost 1 base and the V segment lost 5 bases, leaving 5 bases of the junction unmatched. Germline CDR1 is SGHDT and CDR2 is YYEEEE. This CDR3 spans 14 amino acids.

The rearrangement uses TRBV6-1 and TRBJ2-3; 8 nucleotides match TRBD2. Trimming at V came to 4 bases and at J to 0 bases, leaving 3 bases not matched to a gene. The V gene's germline CDR1 is MNHNS and CDR2 SASEGT. The CDR3 loop spans 15 amino acids. In DNA form, the CDR3 reads TGTGCCAGCAGTGTTTTAGCGGGAAGCACAGATACGCAGTATTTT. This sequence encodes CASSVLAGSTDTQYF.

This chain connects TRBV19 to TRBJ2-1, with 12 bases aligning to TRBD2. Germline CDR1 reads LNHDA; CDR2 reads SQIVND (reference sequence). J was trimmed by 5 bases and V by 5 bases; bases with no gene match: 1. CDR3 length: 14 residues. This CDR3 reads CASSWTSGNNEQFF. CDR3 coding DNA: TGTGCCAGTAGTTGGACTAGCGGGAACAATGAGCAGTTCTTC.

The genes are TRBV7-9 and TRBJ2-2; either TRBD1 or TRBD2 may supply D (5 bases each). The CDR3 runs 15 residues. CDR1 and CDR2 (germline): SEHNR, FQNEAQ (reference sequence). The germline V and J ends were trimmed by 1 base and 6 bases, with 12 bases remaining between them. In DNA form, the CDR3 reads TGTGCCAGCAGCTTAGGGCAGGGAGCCGCCGGGGAGCTGTTTTTT. This sequence encodes CASSLGQGAAGELFF.

The chain has TRBV7-8 and TRBJ2-3; unclear D gene. V lost 5 bases, J lost 6 bases, and 12 bases lay in between. The CDR3 is 13 residues long. CDR1 and CDR2 (germline): SGHVS, FQNEAQ. The CDR3 is CASSPPLTDTQYF. CDR3 nucleotides: TGTGCCAGCAGCCCACCCCTCACGGATACGCAGTATTTT.

J is TRBJ2-3 and V is TRBV5-8; D remains ambiguous. Per the germline V gene, CDR1 is SGHTS and CDR2 is YDEGEE. V was trimmed by 4 bases and J by 2 bases, leaving 8 bases between them. CDR3 length equals 13 residues. The CDR3 loop reads CASSRTYTDTQYF. DNA of the CDR3: TGTGCCAGCAGCCGGACGTACACAGATACGCAGTATTTT.

This chain connects TRBV19 to TRBJ2-5, with TRBD2 matching 13 bases. After removal of 0 bases from V and 14 bases from J, the junction contained 6 bases not matched to a gene. The germline gives CDR1 LNHDA, CDR2 SQIVND (reference sequence). The CDR3 is 14 amino acids. The CDR3 loop reads CASSIEGLAGTFYF. The DNA for the CDR3 is TGTGCCAGTAGTATAGAGGGACTAGCGGGAACGTTCTACTTC. Complete variable domain (other parts from reference TRBV19 and TRBJ2-5): DGGITQSPKYLFRKEGQNVTLSCEQNLNHDAMYWYRQDPGQGLRLIYYSQIVNDFQKGDIAEGYSVSREKKESFPLTVTSAQKNPTAFYLCASSIEGLAGTFYFGPGTRLLVL.